The 32 T cell receptor beta chains given below trace back to one sample, sequenced in a study of blood T cell repertoires in COVID-19 (dated by TCRdb to 2020 to 2022). To prepare the library, the immunoSEQ multiplex PCR assay was applied. In TCRdb, the immuneACCESS table is reduced to in-frame sequences with V and J assigned. These tables do not hold every clone; where another copy was compared, an unresolved V gene accounts for under half, and the others remain unexplained. Present in this sample are fewer than 350,000 clones, 80% to 90% of which were seen just once. The ten largest clones represent around 2.1% of the sample. Sequencing was done on a sample of PBMCs or T cells enriched from blood (not recorded which). Source of these receptors: a man younger than 45 who had recovered from COVID-19.

V is TRBV15 and J is TRBJ2-7; D is unclear. The CDR3 runs 13 residues. The V gene lost 7 bases and the J gene lost 5 bases, with 15 bases spanning the gap. Germline V gene sequence: CDR1 LNHNV, CDR2 YYDKDF (reference sequence). CDR3 sequence: CATTQPPLDEQYF. The CDR3 bases are TGTGCCACCACACAGCCCCCGTTAGACGAGCAGTACTTC.

This chain uses TRBV28 with TRBJ1-5, with 8 bases lining up with TRBD1. J was trimmed by 5 bases and V by 6 bases; bases with no gene match: 9. The CDR3 runs to 15 residues. CDR1 is MDHEN, CDR2 SYDVKM, per germline. CDR3 DNA: TGTGCCAGCAGACCACGGACAGGGCCCCATCAGCCCCAGCATTTT. It is translated as CASRPRTGPHQPQHF.

This chain links TRBV24-1 with TRBJ2-1; 10 nucleotides align to TRBD1. Germline-derived CDR1 and CDR2 are KGHDR and SFDVKD. The length of the CDR3 is 16 residues. Losses at the gene ends were 1 base for V and 6 bases for J; bases not matched to a gene: 5. CDR3 protein: CATSDLRDRGGNEQFF. CDR3 DNA sequence: TGTGCCACCAGTGATTTACGGGACAGGGGCGGCAATGAGCAGTTCTTC.

This rearrangement joins TRBV6-6 to TRBJ2-2, with 8 bases identical to TRBD2. CDR3 length: 15 amino acids. The V gene end was trimmed by 6 bases and the J gene end by 6 bases; junction bases not matched to a gene: 9. From germline, CDR1 is MNHNY and CDR2 SVGAGI (reference sequence). CDR3 sequence (DNA): TGTGCCAGCAGCACCGGGACTAGTGAAGCCGGGGAGCTGTTTTTT. This encodes CASSTGTSEAGELFF.

This chain connects TRBV5-1 to TRBJ2-1, with 15 bases identical to TRBD2. The germline V gene encodes CDR1 SGHRS and CDR2 YFSETQ. CDR3 size: 15 residues. With 4 bases clipped from V and 9 bases from J, the junction kept 5 bases outside the gene matches. The CDR3 sequence is CASSLGLAGGSEQFF. The CDR3 nucleotides are TGCGCCAGCAGCCTGGGACTAGCGGGGGGTTCTGAGCAGTTCTTC.

This chain connects TRBV27 to TRBJ1-2; 7 bases line up with TRBD1. The CDR3 has 13 amino acids. V dropped 6 bases and J dropped 2; count of bases not matched to a gene: 3. Germline V CDR1 and CDR2: MNHEY, SMNVEV (reference sequence). The CDR3 sequence is CASRPTGNYGYTF. The DNA for the CDR3 is TGTGCCAGCAGACCGACAGGGAACTATGGCTACACCTTC.

This sequence joins TRBV5-5 and TRBJ1-1; 8 positions match TRBD1. This CDR3 comprises 15 residues. The V and J ends lost 3 bases and 9 bases, in that order; junction bases with no gene match: 13. The germline gives CDR1 SGHKS, CDR2 YYEKEE (reference sequence). CDR3 protein: CASSSSGDRSFKAFF. CDR3 nucleotide sequence: TGTGCCAGCAGCTCTTCGGGGGACAGGAGCTTCAAAGCTTTCTTT.

This clone was detected only once. The chain joins TRBV4-2 to TRBJ2-7, with no clear D. CDR1 is LGHNA, CDR2 YNFKEQ, per germline. The CDR3 runs to 14 residues. The V and J ends lost 0 bases and 1 base respectively, with 7 bases between them. Written as DNA, the CDR3 is TGTGCCAGCAGCCAAGAGCACCGGTCCTACGAGCAGTACTTC. This gives the protein CASSQEHRSYEQYF.

This clone has a handful of counts. V usage is TRBV5-4 and J usage is TRBJ2-5, with D possibly being TRBD2 (5 bases). CDR1 and CDR2 (germline): SGHNT, YYREEE (reference sequence). This CDR3 is 14 amino acids long. V lost 4 bases and J 0 bases, leaving 10 bases between the germline ends. The chain's CDR3 is CASSPGSYQETQYF. CDR3 in DNA: TGTGCCAGCAGCCCGGGGAGTTACCAAGAGACCCAGTACTTC.

This chain joins TRBV3-1 (or the pseudogene TRBV3-2) and TRBJ1-3; D is possibly TRBD1 (5 bases). Per germline, CDR1 LGHDT and CDR2 YNNKEL (reference sequence). The CDR3 runs to 16 residues. V dropped 6 bases and J dropped 1 base, with 16 bases sitting between them. The CDR3 spells CASSNGARGSGNTIYF. In DNA form, the CDR3 reads TGTGCCAGCAGTAATGGGGCTCGGGGGTCTGGAAACACCATATATTTT.

V is TRBV6-5 and J is TRBJ1-2, with D perhaps TRBD1 (6 bases). Germline V lookup: CDR1 MNHEY, CDR2 SVGAGI. This CDR3 is 15 amino acids long. Trimming took 2 bases from V and 4 from J, leaving 14 bases between them. CDR3 protein: CASSYGPQGAYGYTF. Here the CDR3 DNA reads TGTGCCAGCAGTTACGGTCCACAGGGCGCCTATGGCTACACCTTC.

This clone appeared once. The V call is TRBV5-6, the J call TRBJ1-6, with D uncertain. The length of the CDR3 is 15 residues. The germline V gene has CDR1 SGHDT and CDR2 YYEEEE. Trimming removed 0 bases at V and 10 bases at J, with 14 bases between. The CDR3: CASSLEYSRESPLHF. CDR3 in DNA: TGTGCCAGCAGCTTGGAGTACAGCCGGGAGTCACCCCTCCACTTT.

The V call is TRBV24-1, the J call TRBJ1-1; D gene ambiguous. The CDR3 is 13 residues long. Trimming shortened V by 7 bases and J by 12 bases, and 20 bases separated the two germline ends. Germline CDR1 and CDR2: KGHDR and SFDVKD. The CDR3 loop reads CATRDNDGLKTFF. CDR3 coding DNA: TGTGCCACCAGGGATAATGATGGACTGAAGACTTTCTTT.

The V gene is TRBV7-8, the J gene TRBJ2-7, with D tentatively TRBD1 (6 bases). The CDR3 extends over 15 amino acids. V was cut by 1 base and J by 3 bases, with 13 bases left in between. Germline lookup yields CDR1 SGHVS and CDR2 FQNEAQ. The CDR3 loop reads CASSLEAGTIYEQYF. CDR3 coding DNA: TGTGCCAGCAGCTTAGAAGCTGGGACAATCTACGAGCAGTACTTC.

The gene calls are TRBV6-1 and TRBJ1-4; a weak D match, TRBD1 (6 bases). The germline V and J ends were trimmed by 0 bases and 7 bases, with 21 bases remaining between them. Germline V gives CDR1 MNHNS, CDR2 SASEGT. The CDR3 covers 18 residues. DNA for the CDR3: TGTGCCAGCAGTGAAGCGGGGCAGGGGTGGCTTCGGAGTGAAAAACTGTTTTTT. This encodes CASSEAGQGWLRSEKLFF.

This chain uses TRBV19 with TRBJ1-1; D call uncertain. The CDR3 length is 15 residues. CDR1 LNHDA and CDR2 SQIVND come from the germline V gene (reference sequence). V was shortened by 4 bases and J by 0 bases, with 12 bases between the two germline ends. The CDR3 DNA sequence: TGTGCCAGTAGTACGGCGGGGTCTATGAACACTGAAGCTTTCTTT. This sequence encodes CASSTAGSMNTEAFF.

The chain employs TRBV9 and TRBJ2-5; 8 nucleotides agree with TRBD2. Germline CDR1 reads SGDLS; CDR2 reads YYNGEE. J was trimmed by 1 base and V by 0 bases; bases with no gene match: 8. The CDR3 totals 17 residues. CDR3 protein: CASSVAQLAGGQETQYF. The CDR3 DNA reads as TGTGCCAGCAGCGTAGCCCAACTTGCGGGGGGCCAAGAGACCCAGTACTTC.

The chain has TRBV2 and TRBJ2-3; 9 nucleotides agree with TRBD1. The germline V gene has CDR1 SNHLY and CDR2 FYNNEI. The CDR3 has 15 residues. V gave up 5 bases and J gave up 3 bases; unmatched junction bases: 6. CDR3 DNA sequence: TGTGCCAGCAGTTCTCGACAGGGGGGAACAGATACGCAGTATTTT. Its translation is CASSSRQGGTDTQYF.

The chain uses TRBV2 and TRBJ1-1, with unresolved D. This CDR3 is 13 amino acids long. CDR1 and CDR2 from the germline V gene are SNHLY and FYNNEI. V was trimmed by 6 bases and J by 1 base, leaving 9 bases between them. The CDR3, as DNA: TGTGCCAGCAGACTCCAGGAGAACACTGAAGCTTTCTTT. Its protein product is CASRLQENTEAFF.

The chain couples TRBV13 to TRBJ2-4, with TRBD2 matching over 9 bases. J gave up 8 bases and V 2 bases, and 10 bases lay outside the gene matches. CDR1 is PRHDT, CDR2 FYEKMQ, per germline (reference sequence). The CDR3 length is 16 residues. The CDR3 bases are TGTGCCAGCAGCTTACGGCGCGGGGGGGCCTTGGACATTCAGTACTTC. As protein: CASSLRRGGALDIQYF.

This sequence joins TRBV4-3 and TRBJ1-2; possibly TRBD1 for D (6 bases). The germline V gene encodes CDR1 LGHNA and CDR2 YSLEER. This CDR3 is 15 amino acids long. Trimming took 3 bases from V and 7 from J, leaving 18 bases between them. CDR3 nucleotide sequence: TGCGCCAGCAGCCACCGTTGGGGGACACATGTTGGCTACACCTTC. Translating gives CASSHRWGTHVGYTF.

The genes are TRBV7-2 and TRBJ1-5; D may be TRBD1 (6 bases). Germline V gene data show CDR1 as SGHTA and CDR2 as FQGNSA. V lost 1 base, J lost 7 bases, and 20 bases lay in between. This CDR3 is 17 amino acids long. The CDR3 protein is CASSLVHGLSRGQPQHF. CDR3 in DNA: TGTGCCAGCAGCTTAGTGCACGGACTTTCGAGGGGGCAGCCCCAGCATTTT.

The chain uses TRBV9 and TRBJ1-4; the D gene is possibly TRBD1 (5 bases). Germline-derived CDR1 and CDR2 are SGDLS and YYNGEE. Trimming pared 0 bases from V and 3 bases from J, leaving 6 bases between. The CDR3 covers 14 residues. CDR3 DNA sequence: TGTGCCAGCAGCGTAGAACAGGCTAATGAAAAACTGTTTTTT. Its protein product is CASSVEQANEKLFF.

The chain is built from TRBV6-5 and TRBJ2-1; tentatively, D is TRBD2 (5 bases). Per germline, CDR1 MNHEY and CDR2 SVGAGI. V was trimmed by 2 bases and J by 8 bases, leaving 10 bases between them. The CDR3 runs to 13 residues. The CDR3 protein is CASSYSRRHEQFF. The CDR3 nucleotides are TGTGCCAGCAGTTACAGTAGGAGGCATGAGCAGTTCTTC.

This chain joins TRBV5-8 and TRBJ2-2, with D possibly TRBD1 on 5 matching bases. This CDR3 is 17 amino acids long. Trimming pared 0 bases from V and 0 bases from J, leaving 12 bases between. Germline assignment: CDR1 SGHTS and CDR2 YDEGEE. The CDR3 loop reads CASSLARYRTNTGELFF. The CDR3 DNA reads as TGTGCCAGCAGCTTGGCGCGGTACAGGACGAACACCGGGGAGCTGTTTTTT.

The chain is built from TRBV7-6 and TRBJ2-5, with TRBD1 matching 9 bases. Germline assignment: CDR1 SGHVS and CDR2 FNYEAQ. J gave up 5 bases and V 1 base, and 5 bases lay outside the gene matches. CDR3 length: 15 residues. This CDR3 is CASSLGGQGGETQYF. For the CDR3, the DNA is TGTGCCAGCAGCTTAGGGGGACAGGGCGGTGAGACCCAGTACTTC.

The chain couples TRBV27 to TRBJ1-1; D possibly corresponds to TRBD1 (5 bases). The V gene's germline CDR1 is MNHEY and CDR2 SMNVEV (reference sequence). The CDR3 has 12 residues. Trimming cost V 5 bases and J 3 bases, with 7 bases left between them. For the CDR3, the DNA is TGTGCCAGCAGTGGGGGGTACACTGAAGCTTTCTTT. As protein: CASSGGYTEAFF.

The chain uses TRBV29-1 and TRBJ1-1, with 7 bases matching TRBD1. This CDR3 is built from 15 residues. Losses at the gene ends were 4 bases for V and 0 bases for J; bases not matched to a gene: 8. Germline CDR1 SQVTM, CDR2 ANQGSEA. CDR3 DNA sequence: TGCAGCGTTGTACGACCGGGACAGTTGAACACTGAAGCTTTCTTT. Translated, it gives CSVVRPGQLNTEAFF.

This chain connects TRBV6-6 to TRBJ2-6; D possibly corresponds to TRBD2 (5 bases). The germline V and J ends were trimmed by 5 bases and 0 bases, with 14 bases remaining between them. Germline V CDR1 and CDR2: MNHNY, SVGAGI (reference sequence). The CDR3 covers 17 residues. CDR3 bases: TGTGCCAGCAGTCTGGATGGGCGGGCCTCTGGGGCCAACGTCCTGACTTTC. Protein product: CASSLDGRASGANVLTF.

V is TRBV18 and J is TRBJ2-3, with D possibly being TRBD1 (6 bases). Germline V CDR1 and CDR2: KGHSH, LQKENI. Deletions cut 3 bases from V and 5 bases from J, with 15 bases between. The CDR3 has 15 residues. CDR3 sequence: CASSPAQGPRDTQYF. The CDR3 bases are TGTGCCAGCTCACCGGCCCAGGGGCCCAGAGATACGCAGTATTTT.

This chain links TRBV6-5 with TRBJ2-2, with D perhaps matching TRBD2 (5 bases). CDR1 is MNHEY and CDR2 is SVGAGI in the germline V gene. With 6 bases removed from V and 3 bases from J, the gap between germline ends came to 11 bases. The CDR3 totals 14 residues. CDR3 DNA sequence: TGTGCCAGCAGAAGCGGCTTTGACACCGGGGAGCTGTTTTTT. Translating it yields CASRSGFDTGELFF.

The V call is TRBV6-4, the J call TRBJ2-7; 7 nucleotides align to TRBD1. Germline V gives CDR1 MRHNA, CDR2 SNTAGT. The V and J ends lost 5 bases and 0 bases, in that order; junction bases with no gene match: 4. This CDR3 has 14 amino acids. CDR3 amino acids: CASSPDRTSYEQYF. In DNA form, the CDR3 reads TGTGCCAGCAGTCCGGACAGGACCTCCTACGAGCAGTACTTC.